Reported below is one T cell receptor (beta chain). This sample also contains other DNA sequences that code for the same CDR3. Profiling relied on immunoSEQ multiplex PCR, and the TCRdb table lists in-frame clones only, not all of them. The sample comprises hundreds of thousands of clones, 87% of which are singletons, and approximately 1.9% rests with the top ten. This sample was taken from a study of blood T cell repertoires in COVID-19. Overall study context: All recovered Cohort 3 donors got two negative PCRs, got clearance, or saw symptom resolution. The United States, Italy and Spain provided the acute and convalescent COVID-19 samples. PBMCs, B-cell-depleted T cells, or T cells were the source of the cDNA or gDNA that made up the material.

Trimming cost V 6 bases and J 3 bases; bases outside gene matches: 0. Looked up from germline, CDR1 is MNHEY and CDR2 is SMNVEV (reference sequence). CDR3 length: 12 amino acids. This receptor was obtained from a middle-aged man in a cohort exposed to, infected with or recovered from COVID-19 (not recorded which). The rearrangement uses TRBV27 and TRBJ1-2, with 8 positions matching TRBD1. Sequenced: PBMCs or T cells enriched from blood (not recorded which). In DNA form, the CDR3 reads TGTGCCAGCAGGACAGGGGACTATGGCTACACCTTC. It translates to CASRTGDYGYTF.